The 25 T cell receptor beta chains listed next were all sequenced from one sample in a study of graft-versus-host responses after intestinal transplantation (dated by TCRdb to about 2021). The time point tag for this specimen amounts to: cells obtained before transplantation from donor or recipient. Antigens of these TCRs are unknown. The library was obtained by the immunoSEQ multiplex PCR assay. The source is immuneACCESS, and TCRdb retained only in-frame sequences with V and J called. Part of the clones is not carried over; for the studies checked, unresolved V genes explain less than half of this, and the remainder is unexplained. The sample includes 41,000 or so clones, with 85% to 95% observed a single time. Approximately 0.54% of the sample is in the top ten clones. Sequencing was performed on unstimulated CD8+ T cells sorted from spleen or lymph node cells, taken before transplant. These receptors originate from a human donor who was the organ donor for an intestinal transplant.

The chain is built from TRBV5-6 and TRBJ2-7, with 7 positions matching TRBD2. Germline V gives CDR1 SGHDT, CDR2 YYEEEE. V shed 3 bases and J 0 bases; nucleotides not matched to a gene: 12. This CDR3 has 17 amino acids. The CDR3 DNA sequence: TGTGCCAGCAGCTGGGGGATTAGCGGGCGGAGCTCCTACGAGCAGTACTTC. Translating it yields CASSWGISGRSSYEQYF.

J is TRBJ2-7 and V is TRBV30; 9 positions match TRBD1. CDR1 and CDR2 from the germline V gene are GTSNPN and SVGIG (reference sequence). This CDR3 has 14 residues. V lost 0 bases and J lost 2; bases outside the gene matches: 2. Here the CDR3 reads CAWSVGTGTYEQYF. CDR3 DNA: TGTGCCTGGAGTGTGGGGACAGGGACCTACGAGCAGTACTTC. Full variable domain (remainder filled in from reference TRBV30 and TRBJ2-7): SQTIHQWPATLVQPVGSPLSLECTVEGTSNPNLYWYRQAAGRGLQLLFYSVGIGQISSEVPQNLSASRPQDRQFILSSKKLLLSDSGFYLCAWSVGTGTYEQYFGPGTRLTVT.

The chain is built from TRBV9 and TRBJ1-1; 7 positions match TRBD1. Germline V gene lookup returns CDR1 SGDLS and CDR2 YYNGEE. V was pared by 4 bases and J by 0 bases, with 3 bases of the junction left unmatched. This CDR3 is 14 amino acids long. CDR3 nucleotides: TGTGCCAGCAGCCCGGGGACAGTGAACACTGAAGCTTTCTTT. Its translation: CASSPGTVNTEAFF.

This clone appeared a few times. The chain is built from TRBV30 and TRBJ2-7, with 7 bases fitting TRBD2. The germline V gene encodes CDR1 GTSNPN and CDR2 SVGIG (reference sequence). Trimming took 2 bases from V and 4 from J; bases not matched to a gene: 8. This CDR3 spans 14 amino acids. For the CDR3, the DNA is TGTGCCTGGAGTTGGAAGCGGGGAACTTACGAGCAGTACTTC. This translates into CAWSWKRGTYEQYF.

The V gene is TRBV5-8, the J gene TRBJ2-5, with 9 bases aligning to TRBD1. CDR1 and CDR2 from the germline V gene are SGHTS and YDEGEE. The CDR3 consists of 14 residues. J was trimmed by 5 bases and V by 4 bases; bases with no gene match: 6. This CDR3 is CASSQGQGKETQYF. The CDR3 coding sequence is TGTGCCAGCAGCCAGGGACAGGGAAAGGAGACCCAGTACTTC.

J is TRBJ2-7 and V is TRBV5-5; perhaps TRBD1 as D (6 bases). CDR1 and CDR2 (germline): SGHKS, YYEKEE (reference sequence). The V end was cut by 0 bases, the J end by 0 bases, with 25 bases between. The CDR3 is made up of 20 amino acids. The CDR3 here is CASSLDWAGALSISSYEQYF. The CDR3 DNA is TGTGCCAGCAGCTTGGATTGGGCAGGGGCTCTTAGTATAAGCTCCTACGAGCAGTACTTC.

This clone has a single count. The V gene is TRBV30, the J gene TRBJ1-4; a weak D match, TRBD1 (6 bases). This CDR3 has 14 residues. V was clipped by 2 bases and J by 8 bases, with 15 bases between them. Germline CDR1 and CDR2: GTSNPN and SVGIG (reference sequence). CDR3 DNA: TGTGCCTGGAGTTCAGGGGCAGAGGGAGAAAAACTGTTTTTT. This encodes CAWSSGAEGEKLFF.

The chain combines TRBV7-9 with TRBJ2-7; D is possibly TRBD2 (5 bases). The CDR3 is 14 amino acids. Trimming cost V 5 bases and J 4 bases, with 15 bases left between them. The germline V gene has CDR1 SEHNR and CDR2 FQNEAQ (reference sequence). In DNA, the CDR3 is TGTGCCAGCAGCACGGGATCTGCCCGTTACGAGCAGTACTTC. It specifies CASSTGSARYEQYF.

CDR3 sequence: CASSQESTGAPQNIQYF. CDR3 DNA: TGCGCCAGCAGCCAAGAATCGACTGGGGCACCCCAAAACATTCAGTACTTC. The V and J genes are TRBV4-3 and TRBJ2-4, with D maybe TRBD1 (5 bases). The V and J ends lost 0 bases and 5 bases respectively, with 17 bases between them. CDR3 length equals 17 residues. Germline CDR1 and CDR2: LGHNA and YSLEER.

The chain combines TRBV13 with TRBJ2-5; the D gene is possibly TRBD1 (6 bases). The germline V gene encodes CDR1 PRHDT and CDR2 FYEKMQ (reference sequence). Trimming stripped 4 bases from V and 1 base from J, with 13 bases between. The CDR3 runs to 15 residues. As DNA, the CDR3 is TGTGCCAGCAGCTCTCGACAGGCCATCCAAGAGACCCAGTACTTC. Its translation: CASSSRQAIQETQYF. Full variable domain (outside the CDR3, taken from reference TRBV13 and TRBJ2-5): AAGVIQSPRHLIKEKRETATLKCYPIPRHDTVYWYQQGPGQDPQFLISFYEKMQSDKGSIPDRFSAQQFSDYHSELNMSSLELGDSALYFCASSSRQAIQETQYFGPGTRLLVL.

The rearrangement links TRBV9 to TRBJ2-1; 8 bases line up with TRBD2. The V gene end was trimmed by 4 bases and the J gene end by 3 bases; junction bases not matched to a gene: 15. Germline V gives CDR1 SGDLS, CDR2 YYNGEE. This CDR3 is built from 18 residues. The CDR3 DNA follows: TGTGCCAGCAGCAGCTGGCGGGGGGTCAACCGCTTCTACAATGAGCAGTTCTTC. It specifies CASSSWRGVNRFYNEQFF.

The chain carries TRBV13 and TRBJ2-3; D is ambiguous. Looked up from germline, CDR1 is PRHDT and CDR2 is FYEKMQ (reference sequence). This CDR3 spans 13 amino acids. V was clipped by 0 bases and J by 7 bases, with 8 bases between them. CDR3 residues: CASSLGRAHTQYF. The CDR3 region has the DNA TGTGCCAGCAGCTTAGGCCGAGCTCATACGCAGTATTTT. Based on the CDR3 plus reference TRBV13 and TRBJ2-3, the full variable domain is AAGVIQSPRHLIKEKRETATLKCYPIPRHDTVYWYQQGPGQDPQFLISFYEKMQSDKGSIPDRFSAQQFSDYHSELNMSSLELGDSALYFCASSLGRAHTQYFGPGTRLTVL.

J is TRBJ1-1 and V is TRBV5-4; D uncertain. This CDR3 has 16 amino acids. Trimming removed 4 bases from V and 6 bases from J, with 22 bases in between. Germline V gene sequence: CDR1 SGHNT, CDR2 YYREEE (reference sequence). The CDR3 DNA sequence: TGTGCCAGCAGCGCCTCACTGCGAGAGGCCGTCGCTGAAGCTTTCTTT. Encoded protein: CASSASLREAVAEAFF.

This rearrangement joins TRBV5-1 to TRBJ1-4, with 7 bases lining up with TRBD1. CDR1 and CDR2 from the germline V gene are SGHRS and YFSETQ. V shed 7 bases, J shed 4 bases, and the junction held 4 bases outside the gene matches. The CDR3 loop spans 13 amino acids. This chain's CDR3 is CASAGQINEKLFF. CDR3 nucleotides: TGCGCCAGCGCGGGACAGATTAATGAAAAACTGTTTTTT.

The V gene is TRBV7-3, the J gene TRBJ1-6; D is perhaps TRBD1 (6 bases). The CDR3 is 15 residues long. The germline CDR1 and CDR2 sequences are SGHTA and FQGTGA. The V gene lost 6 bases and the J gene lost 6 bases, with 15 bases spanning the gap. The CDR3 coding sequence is TGTGCCAGCAGGGCTGCGGGGGCCCCTAATTCACCCCTCCACTTT. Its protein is CASRAAGAPNSPLHF.

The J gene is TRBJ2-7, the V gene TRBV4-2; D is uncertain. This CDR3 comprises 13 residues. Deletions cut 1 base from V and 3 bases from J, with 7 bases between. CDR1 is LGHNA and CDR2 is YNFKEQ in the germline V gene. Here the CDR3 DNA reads TGTGCCAGCAGCCAAGGAGGAAACTACGAGCAGTACTTC. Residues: CASSQGGNYEQYF.

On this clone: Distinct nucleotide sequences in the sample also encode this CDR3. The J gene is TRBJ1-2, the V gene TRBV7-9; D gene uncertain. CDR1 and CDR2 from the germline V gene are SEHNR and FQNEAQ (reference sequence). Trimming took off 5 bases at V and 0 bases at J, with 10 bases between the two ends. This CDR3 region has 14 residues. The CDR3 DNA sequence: TGTGCCAGCAGCCCGAGGGAATCTAACTATGGCTACACCTTC. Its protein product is CASSPRESNYGYTF.

The CDR3 is CASSQDLVGITGQSEKLFF. In DNA form, the CDR3 reads TGCGCCAGCAGCCAAGATCTAGTAGGAATAACAGGGCAAAGTGAAAAACTGTTTTTT. The gene calls are TRBV4-3 and TRBJ1-4; D may be TRBD1 (6 bases). Looked up from germline, CDR1 is LGHNA and CDR2 is YSLEER. The CDR3 length is 19 residues. Trimming cost V 0 bases and J 7 bases, with 24 bases left between them.

CDR3 sequence (DNA): TGTGCCAGCAGCTTAGGTCCCGAGCAGTACTTC. This codes for CASSLGPEQYF. V gene TRBV11-2 combines with J gene TRBJ2-7; D is uncertain. Germline-derived CDR1 and CDR2 are SGHAT and FQNNGV. The V and J ends lost 1 base and 6 bases respectively, with 4 bases between them. The CDR3 is made up of 11 amino acids.

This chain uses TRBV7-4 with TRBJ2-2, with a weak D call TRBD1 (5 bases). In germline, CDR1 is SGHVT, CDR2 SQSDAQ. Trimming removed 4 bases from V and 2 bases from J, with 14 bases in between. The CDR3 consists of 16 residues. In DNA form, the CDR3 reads TGTGCCAGCAGCTCAGGCCCGACAGTTAACACCGGGGAGCTGTTTTTT. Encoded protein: CASSSGPTVNTGELFF.

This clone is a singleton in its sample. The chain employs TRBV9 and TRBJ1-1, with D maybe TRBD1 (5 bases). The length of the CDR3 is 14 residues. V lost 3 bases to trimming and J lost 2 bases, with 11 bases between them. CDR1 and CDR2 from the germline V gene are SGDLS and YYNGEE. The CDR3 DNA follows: TGTGCCAGCAGCGCCGACAGCTTTAACACTGAAGCTTTCTTT. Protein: CASSADSFNTEAFF.

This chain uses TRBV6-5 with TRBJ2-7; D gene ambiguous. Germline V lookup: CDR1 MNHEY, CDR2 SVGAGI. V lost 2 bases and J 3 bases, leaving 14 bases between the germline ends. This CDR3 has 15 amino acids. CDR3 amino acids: CASSYGRFRYYEQYF. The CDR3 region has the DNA TGTGCCAGCAGTTACGGCAGGTTCAGATACTACGAGCAGTACTTC.

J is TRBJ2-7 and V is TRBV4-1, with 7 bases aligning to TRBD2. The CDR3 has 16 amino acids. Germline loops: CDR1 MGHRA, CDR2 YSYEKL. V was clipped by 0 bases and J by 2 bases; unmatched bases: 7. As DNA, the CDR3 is TGCGCCAGCAGCCAAGATGGGGCGGGGGACCCCTACGAGCAGTACTTC. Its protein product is CASSQDGAGDPYEQYF.

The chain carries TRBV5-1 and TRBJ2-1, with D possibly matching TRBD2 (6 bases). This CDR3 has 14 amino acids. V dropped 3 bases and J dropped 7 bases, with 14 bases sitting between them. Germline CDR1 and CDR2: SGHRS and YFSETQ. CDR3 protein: CASSSRRRGNEQFF. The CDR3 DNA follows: TGCGCCAGCAGCTCACGAAGGCGGGGTAATGAGCAGTTCTTC.

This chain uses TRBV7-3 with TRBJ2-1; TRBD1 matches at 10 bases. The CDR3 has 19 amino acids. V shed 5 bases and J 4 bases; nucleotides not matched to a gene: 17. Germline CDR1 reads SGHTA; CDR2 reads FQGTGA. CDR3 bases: TGTGCCAGCAGCCCTCGGGACAGGGGCCCCGAAGAACCGTACAATGAGCAGTTCTTC. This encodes CASSPRDRGPEEPYNEQFF.